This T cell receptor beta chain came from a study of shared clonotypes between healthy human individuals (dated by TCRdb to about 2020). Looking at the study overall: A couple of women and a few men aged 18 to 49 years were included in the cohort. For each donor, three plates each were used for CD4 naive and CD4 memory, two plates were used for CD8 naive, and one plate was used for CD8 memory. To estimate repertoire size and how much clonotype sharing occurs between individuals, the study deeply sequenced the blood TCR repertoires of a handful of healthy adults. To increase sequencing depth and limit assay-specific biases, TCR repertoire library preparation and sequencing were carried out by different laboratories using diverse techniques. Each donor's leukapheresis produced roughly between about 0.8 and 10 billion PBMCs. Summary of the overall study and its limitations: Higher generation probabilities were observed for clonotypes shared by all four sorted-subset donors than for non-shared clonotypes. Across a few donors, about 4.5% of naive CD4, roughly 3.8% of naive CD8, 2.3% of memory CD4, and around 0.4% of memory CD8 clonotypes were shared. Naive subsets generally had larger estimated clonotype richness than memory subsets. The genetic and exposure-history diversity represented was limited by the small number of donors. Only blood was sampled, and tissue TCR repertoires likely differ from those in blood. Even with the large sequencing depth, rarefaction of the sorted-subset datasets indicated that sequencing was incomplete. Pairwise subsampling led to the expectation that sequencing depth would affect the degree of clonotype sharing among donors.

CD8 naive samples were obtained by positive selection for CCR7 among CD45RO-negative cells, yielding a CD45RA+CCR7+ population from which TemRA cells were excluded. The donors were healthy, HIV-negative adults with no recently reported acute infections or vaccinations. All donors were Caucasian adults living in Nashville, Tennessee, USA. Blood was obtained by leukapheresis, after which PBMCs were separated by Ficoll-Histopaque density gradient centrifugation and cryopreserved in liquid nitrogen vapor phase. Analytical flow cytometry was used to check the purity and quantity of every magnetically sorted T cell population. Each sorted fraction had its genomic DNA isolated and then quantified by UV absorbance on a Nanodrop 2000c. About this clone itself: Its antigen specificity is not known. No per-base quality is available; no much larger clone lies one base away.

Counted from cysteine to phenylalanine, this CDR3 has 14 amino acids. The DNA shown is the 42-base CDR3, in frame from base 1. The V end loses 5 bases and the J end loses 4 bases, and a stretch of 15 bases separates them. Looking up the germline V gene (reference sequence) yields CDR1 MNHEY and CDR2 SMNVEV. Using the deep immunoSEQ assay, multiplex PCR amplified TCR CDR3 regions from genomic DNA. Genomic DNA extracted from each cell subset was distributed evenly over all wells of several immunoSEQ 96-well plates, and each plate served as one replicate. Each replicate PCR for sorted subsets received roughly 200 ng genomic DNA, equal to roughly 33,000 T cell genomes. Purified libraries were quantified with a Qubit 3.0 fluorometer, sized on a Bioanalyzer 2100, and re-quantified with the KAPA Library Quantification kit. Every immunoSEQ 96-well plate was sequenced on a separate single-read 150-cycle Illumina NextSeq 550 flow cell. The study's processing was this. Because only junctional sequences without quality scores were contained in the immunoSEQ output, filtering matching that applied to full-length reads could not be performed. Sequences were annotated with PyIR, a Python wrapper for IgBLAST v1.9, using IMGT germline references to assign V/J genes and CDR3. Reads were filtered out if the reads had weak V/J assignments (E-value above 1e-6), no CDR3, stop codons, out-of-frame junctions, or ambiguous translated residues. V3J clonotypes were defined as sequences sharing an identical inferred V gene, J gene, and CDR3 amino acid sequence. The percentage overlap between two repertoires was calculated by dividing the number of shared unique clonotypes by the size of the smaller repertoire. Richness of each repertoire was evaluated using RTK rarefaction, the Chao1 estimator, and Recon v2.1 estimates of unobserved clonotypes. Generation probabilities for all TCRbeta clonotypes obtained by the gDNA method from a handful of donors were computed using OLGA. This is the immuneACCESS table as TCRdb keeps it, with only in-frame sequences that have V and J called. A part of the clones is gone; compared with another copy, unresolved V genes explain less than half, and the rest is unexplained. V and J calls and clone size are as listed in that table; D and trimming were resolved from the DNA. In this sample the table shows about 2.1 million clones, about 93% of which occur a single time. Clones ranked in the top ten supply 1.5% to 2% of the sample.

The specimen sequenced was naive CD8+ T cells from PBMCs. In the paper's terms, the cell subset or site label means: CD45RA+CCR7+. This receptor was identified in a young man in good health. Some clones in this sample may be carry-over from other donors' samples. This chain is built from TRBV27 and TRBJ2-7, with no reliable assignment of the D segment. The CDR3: CASSRESLGYEQYF. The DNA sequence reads TGTGCCAGCAGTCGCGAGAGCTTGGGATACGAGCAGTACTTC.